This T cell receptor beta chain comes out of a study of blood T cell repertoires in COVID-19. Method: immunoSEQ multiplex PCR; TCRdb's copy keeps in-frame clones and lacks some. The sample includes approximately 46,000 clones, 90% of them seen just once. With V trimmed by 4 bases and J by 3 bases, 10 bases remained unmatched. Per germline, CDR1 SGHRS and CDR2 YFSETQ. This CDR3 is built from 15 residues. The sequence came from a man aged 45-65 years with active COVID-19. Sequenced input: peripheral blood. This chain uses TRBV5-1 with TRBJ2-7; 7 nucleotides match TRBD1. The CDR3 here is CASSPQPGQFYEQYF. The CDR3 DNA is TGCGCCAGCAGCCCCCAACCGGGACAGTTCTACGAGCAGTACTTC.